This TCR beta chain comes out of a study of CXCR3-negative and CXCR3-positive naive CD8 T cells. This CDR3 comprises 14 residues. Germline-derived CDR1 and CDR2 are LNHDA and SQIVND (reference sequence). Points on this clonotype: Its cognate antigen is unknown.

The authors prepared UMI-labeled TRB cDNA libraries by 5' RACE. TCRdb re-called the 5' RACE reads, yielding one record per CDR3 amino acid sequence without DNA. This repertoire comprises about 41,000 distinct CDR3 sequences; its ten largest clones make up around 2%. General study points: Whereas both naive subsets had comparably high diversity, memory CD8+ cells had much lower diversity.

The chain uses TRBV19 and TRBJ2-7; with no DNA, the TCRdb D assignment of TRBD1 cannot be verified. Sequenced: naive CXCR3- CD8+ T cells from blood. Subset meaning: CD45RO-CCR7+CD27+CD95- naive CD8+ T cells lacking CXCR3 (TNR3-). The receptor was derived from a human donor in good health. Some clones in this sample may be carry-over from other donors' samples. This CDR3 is CASSDRGVTYEQYF.